This TCR beta chain was obtained from a study of blood T cell repertoires in COVID-19. For the study at large: The analysed material was cDNA or gDNA that came from T cells, B-cell-depleted T cells, or PBMCs.

The V end was cut by 2 bases, the J end by 2 bases, with 12 bases between. CDR3 size: 15 residues. CDR1 MNHNS and CDR2 SASEGT come from the germline V gene. Produced via immunoSEQ multiplex PCR; TCRdb's table is partial and in-frame only. The data hold about 250,000 clones, with approximately 89% observed a single time. The chain is built from TRBV6-1 and TRBJ1-2; D unresolved. The sample comprised peripheral blood. The clonotype was recovered from a woman in her 40s who had recovered from COVID-19. CDR3 residues: CASSEMRNLNYGYTF. In nucleotides, the CDR3 is TGTGCCAGCAGTGAAATGCGGAACTTAAACTATGGCTACACCTTC.